This T cell receptor (beta chain) was sequenced during a study of radiation and T cells in renal cell carcinoma (TCRdb year 2020). For the study in its entirety: The samples were drawn from a clinical trial, where primary renal cell carcinomas were treated with 15 Gy of stereotactic body radiation therapy and then removed by nephrectomy 4 weeks afterward. A total of some 51 samples underwent TCR beta sequencing, made up of roughly 26 tumors and roughly 27 peripheral blood samples. In the roughly 54 samples combined, around 3.9 million unique CDR3 nucleotide sequences were found, encoding 2 million to 3 million unique CDR3 amino acid sequences.

Measured from the cysteine to the phenylalanine, the CDR3 is 13 residues long. Only the CDR3 portion is preserved as DNA: 39 bases, with reading frame beginning at the first base. Cut back by 3 bases and 3 bases, the V and J ends lie 8 bases apart. Sequences SEHNR (CDR1) and FQNEAQ (CDR2) are obtained from the germline V gene (reference sequence). For this clone: Which antigen it targets is not known. Base qualities are not recorded, but no much larger clone differs from it by a single base.

The research as a whole found: With a single-armed trial design, the study had no way to address how radiation dose or scheduling affects the TCR repertoire. No pretreatment tumor biopsies were available, so the baseline intratumoral presence of clonotypes could not be determined. Tracking of blood repertoire dynamics stopped at four to five weeks after treatment, with no follow-up past that point. In blood, the top tumor clonotypes increased from baseline to 2 weeks after radiation and then shrank by 4 weeks, which suggests a temporary expansion of tumor-resident clones.

Following the manufacturer's recommendations, the immunoSEQ kit was used to generate TCR beta libraries from genomic DNA. For library preparation, a first multiplex PCR was performed with proprietary primers, followed by a second PCR in which unique barcodes were added, and bead cleanups were performed after each round. Each sample batch included a kit-provided positive control reaction and a negative control reaction. The final libraries underwent checking on an Agilent 4200 TapeStation D1000 ScreenTape, volumetric pooling, and quantification by qPCR. Sequencing was performed on an Illumina NextSeq500 with a MidOutput 150-cycle cartridge, and 156 Read1 and 15 Index1 cycles were run with kit custom primers. The pooled library was loaded at 0.8 to 1 pM, and approximately 20% PhiX control was spiked in. Per the original workflow: The vendor-processed data were analyzed in R, and a clonotype was defined as all T cells that share the same CDR3 nucleotide sequence. For clone abundance analyses, frequencies were normalized to the 10,000 most abundant clones per sample. Before analysis, public T cell clones were removed, and these numbered fewer than five per sample on average. Tumor-enriched and baseline blood-enriched clonotypes were defined by at least a 32-fold difference in abundance between compartments. A beta-binomial differential abundance model was used to identify clonotypes that expanded or contracted between blood time points. Similarity between tumor and blood repertoires was quantified using the Baroni-Urbani and Buser coefficient, and groups were compared with two-tailed Wilcoxon tests in R. TCRdb provides this immuneACCESS table in a form limited to in-frame rearrangements. Some clones are lacking; in checked studies, under half of them reflect an unresolved V gene, and why the rest are absent is not known. V, J and clone size are those of that table, while D and trimming were read from the DNA. The sample includes some 95,000 clones, with 80% to 90% observed a single time. Less than 10% of the sample goes to the ten largest clones.

The time point label here, explained by the study, means: baseline pretreatment blood. Explained via the paper, the treatment or condition label denotes: 15 Gy SBRT to primary tumor, nephrectomy 4 weeks later. To follow tumor-enriched clonotypes, serial peripheral blood was collected from radiation-treated patients at baseline and at 2 weeks and 4 weeks after SBRT. All patients had renal cell carcinoma with clear cell pathology. Genomic DNA for TCR sequencing was prepared using the QIAamp DNA Blood Mini Kit (Qiagen). The analyses included just those samples that passed every quality control check. The source material was blood, sampled from a patient whose treatment included radiotherapy and nephrectomy. This chain is built from TRBV7-9 and TRBJ1-1, with the D gene too uncertain to name. The TCR sequence derives from a man between 45 and 60 years old with renal cell carcinoma. The CDR3 in this case is CASSFGPDTEAFF. The nucleotide sequence reads as follows: TGTGCCAGCAGCTTTGGACCCGACACTGAAGCTTTCTTT.